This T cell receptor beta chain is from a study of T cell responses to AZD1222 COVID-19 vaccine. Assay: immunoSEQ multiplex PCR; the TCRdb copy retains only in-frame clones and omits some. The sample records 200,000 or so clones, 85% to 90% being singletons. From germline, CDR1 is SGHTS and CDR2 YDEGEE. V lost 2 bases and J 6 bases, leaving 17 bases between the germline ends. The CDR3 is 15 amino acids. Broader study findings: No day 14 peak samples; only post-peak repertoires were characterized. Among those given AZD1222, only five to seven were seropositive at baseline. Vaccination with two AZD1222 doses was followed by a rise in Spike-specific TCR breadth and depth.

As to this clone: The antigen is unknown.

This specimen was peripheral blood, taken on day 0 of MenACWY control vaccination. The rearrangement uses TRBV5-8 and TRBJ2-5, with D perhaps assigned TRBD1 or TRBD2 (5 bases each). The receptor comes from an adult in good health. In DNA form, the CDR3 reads TGTGCCAGCAGCTTAACGGGGCCTGCCCAGAAGACCCAGTACTTC. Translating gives CASSLTGPAQKTQYF.